Listed below are T cell receptor beta chains from one sample, sequenced in a study of T cell responses to AZD1222 COVID-19 vaccine. Method: immunoSEQ multiplex PCR; TCRdb's copy keeps in-frame clones and lacks some. The sample holds approximately 100,000 clones, roughly nine tenths seen once. The starting material was peripheral blood, obtained on day 0 of AZD1222 vaccination. These receptors were taken from an adult in good health. The CDR3 runs from the conserved cysteine through the conserved F or W. The order of the fields is V gene, D gene, J gene, clone size, CDR3 length, CDR3 protein, CDR3 DNA. The D gene is left open where the match is weak. Expanded clones are given a class, and other clones once, few, many or no size at all.

V: TRBV29-1
D: TRBD1
J: TRBJ2-7
size: NA
length: 14
CDR3: CSVRTGVLSYEQYF
DNA: TGCAGCGTACGAACAGGGGTCCTTTCCTACGAGCAGTACTTC

V: TRBV4-2
D: TRBD2
J: TRBJ2-5
size: NA
length: 16
CDR3: CASSQEASGGATTQYF
DNA: TGTGCCAGCAGCCAAGAGGCTAGCGGGGGGGCCACGACCCAGTACTTC

V: TRBV27
D: NA
J: TRBJ1-6
size: NA
length: 15
CDR3: CASRQFPPLVSPLHF
DNA: TGTGCCAGCAGACAATTTCCTCCCTTGGTTTCACCCCTCCACTTT

V: TRBV7-6
D: NA
J: TRBJ2-1
size: NA
length: 16
CDR3: CASSLWGATSYNEQFF
DNA: TGTGCCAGCAGCTTATGGGGGGCGACTAGCTACAATGAGCAGTTCTTC

V: TRBV29-1
D: TRBD1
J: TRBJ1-3
size: once
length: 15
CDR3: CSARTGDYSGNTIYF
DNA: TGCAGCGCCCGGACAGGGGACTACTCTGGAAACACCATATATTTT

V: TRBV5-1
D: NA
J: TRBJ1-2
size: NA
length: 14
CDR3: CASSLVAGGYGYTF
DNA: TGCGCCAGCAGCTTGGTTGCAGGTGGCTATGGCTACACCTTC

V: TRBV19
D: NA
J: TRBJ1-6
size: NA
length: 17
CDR3: CASSIDRAAVSPSALHF
DNA: TGTGCCAGTAGTATAGATCGGGCGGCGGTAAGTCCCTCGGCCCTCCACTTT

V: TRBV19
D: NA
J: TRBJ1-5
size: NA
length: 15
CDR3: CASSQTAEPNQPQHF
DNA: TGTGCCAGTAGTCAGACGGCAGAACCAAATCAGCCCCAGCATTTT

V: TRBV7-8
D: TRBD1
J: TRBJ2-7
size: NA
length: 16
CDR3: CASRKTTGESSYEQYF
DNA: TGTGCCAGCAGGAAGACGACAGGGGAAAGCTCCTACGAGCAGTACTTC

V: TRBV5-1
D: TRBD1
J: TRBJ1-2
size: NA
length: 13
CDR3: CASSPGTDSGYTF
DNA: TGCGCCAGCAGCCCCGGGACAGACTCTGGCTACACCTTC

V: TRBV28
D: TRBD1
J: TRBJ1-5
size: NA
length: 14
CDR3: CASVGQGVNQPQHF
DNA: TGTGCCAGCGTGGGACAGGGGGTCAATCAGCCCCAGCATTTT

V: TRBV5-5
D: NA
J: TRBJ2-5
size: NA
length: 12
CDR3: CASSLIEETQYF
DNA: TGTGCCAGCAGCTTGATAGAAGAGACCCAGTACTTC

V: TRBV19
D: TRBD1
J: TRBJ1-2
size: NA
length: 15
CDR3: CASSPRTGSYYGYTF
DNA: TGTGCCAGTAGTCCCCGGACAGGATCCTACTATGGCTACACCTTC

V: TRBV5-1
D: TRBD1
J: TRBJ2-2
size: NA
length: 16
CDR3: CASSFRGQGASGELFF
DNA: TGCGCCAGCAGCTTCCGAGGACAGGGGGCCTCCGGGGAGCTGTTTTTT

V: TRBV21-1
D: NA
J: TRBJ2-5
size: NA
length: 15
CDR3: CASFGADSKRETQYF
DNA: TGTGCCAGCTTCGGCGCCGACAGCAAGAGGGAGACCCAGTACTTC

V: TRBV6-2/TRBV6-3
D: NA
J: TRBJ1-2
size: NA
length: 15
CDR3: CASSQRTVANYGYTF
DNA: TGTGCCAGCAGTCAAAGGACAGTTGCTAACTATGGCTACACCTTC

V: TRBV11-3
D: TRBD2
J: TRBJ2-7
size: NA
length: 18
CDR3: CASSLDRRLAGASYEQYF
DNA: TGTGCCAGCAGCTTAGATCGTCGACTAGCGGGGGCTTCGTACGAGCAGTACTTC

V: TRBV9
D: TRBD2
J: TRBJ2-3
size: NA
length: 15
CDR3: CASSRLAGATDTQYF
DNA: TGTGCCAGCAGCAGATTAGCGGGGGCCACAGATACGCAGTATTTT

V: TRBV18
D: NA
J: TRBJ1-6
size: NA
length: 15
CDR3: CASSPTQGYNSPLHF
DNA: TGTGCCAGCTCACCAACCCAGGGCTATAATTCACCCCTCCACTTT

V: TRBV5-4
D: NA
J: TRBJ1-2
size: few
length: 14
CDR3: CASSSILESYGYTF
DNA: TGTGCCAGCAGCTCCATTTTGGAGAGCTATGGCTACACCTTC

V: TRBV11-2
D: NA
J: TRBJ1-1
size: NA
length: 14
CDR3: CASSFPPGNTEAFF
DNA: TGTGCCAGCAGCTTTCCACCGGGGAACACTGAAGCTTTCTTT

V: TRBV30
D: NA
J: TRBJ1-2
size: NA
length: 13
CDR3: CAWSRTGVYGYTF
DNA: TGTGCCTGGAGTCGTACTGGGGTCTATGGCTACACCTTC

V: TRBV19
D: NA
J: TRBJ2-2
size: once
length: 15
CDR3: CASSIDGLVTGELFF
DNA: TGTGCCAGTAGTATAGATGGGTTGGTCACCGGGGAGCTGTTTTTT

V: TRBV3-1/TRBV3-2
D: NA
J: TRBJ2-3
size: NA
length: 18
CDR3: CASSQAILGSRGHDTQYF
DNA: TGTGCCAGCAGCCAAGCGATCCTCGGGTCCAGGGGTCACGATACGCAGTATTTT

V: TRBV9
D: TRBD1
J: TRBJ1-4
size: NA
length: 13
CDR3: CASSGGTVGKLFF
DNA: TGTGCCAGCAGCGGGGGGACAGTAGGGAAACTGTTTTTT

V: TRBV9
D: NA
J: TRBJ2-7
size: NA
length: 15
CDR3: CASSVVSDSTYEQYF
DNA: TGTGCCAGCAGCGTAGTCAGCGACAGTACCTACGAGCAGTACTTC

V: TRBV5-4
D: TRBD2
J: TRBJ2-3
size: NA
length: 16
CDR3: CASSLVGTSGVDTQYF
DNA: TGTGCCAGCAGCTTGGTGGGGACTAGCGGGGTAGATACGCAGTATTTT

V: TRBV9
D: TRBD2
J: TRBJ2-5
size: NA
length: 19
CDR3: CASSVGRGTSGGYGETQYF
DNA: TGTGCCAGCAGCGTAGGGCGGGGGACTAGCGGAGGTTATGGGGAGACCCAGTACTTC

V: TRBV4-3
D: TRBD1
J: TRBJ2-1
size: NA
length: 15
CDR3: CASSQSGTGDNEQFF
DNA: TGCGCCAGCAGCCAAAGCGGGACAGGGGACAATGAGCAGTTCTTC

V: TRBV12-5
D: NA
J: TRBJ2-3
size: NA
length: 13
CDR3: CASGWGATDTQYF
DNA: TGTGCTAGTGGTTGGGGCGCTACAGATACGCAGTATTTT

V: TRBV6-4
D: TRBD1
J: TRBJ1-1
size: NA
length: 14
CDR3: CASSPNRGSTEAFF
DNA: TGTGCCAGCAGCCCTAACAGGGGATCCACTGAAGCTTTCTTT

V: TRBV5-4
D: NA
J: TRBJ2-7
size: NA
length: 14
CDR3: CASSLGQRLTEQYF
DNA: TGTGCCAGCAGCCTTGGACAAAGACTTACCGAGCAGTACTTC

V: TRBV5-4
D: TRBD1
J: TRBJ1-2
size: NA
length: 17
CDR3: CASSTSLTGGSSPGYTF
DNA: TGTGCCAGCAGCACCTCACTTACAGGGGGCAGTTCCCCTGGCTACACCTTC